The rows below give T cell receptor beta chains drawn from one sample of a study of STAT5B mutations in CD4+ large granular lymphocyte leukemia. Repertoires were generated with immunoSEQ multiplex PCR, while TCRdb's copy carries only in-frame clones and drops some. The table lists 25,000 to 30,000 clones, approximately 80% of them singletons, with 6.2% in the top ten. Source material: CD4+ T cells from blood buffy coats. The receptors shown here come from a human donor in good health. Both conserved end residues are part of each CDR3.

j_gene	v_gene	CDR3aa
TRBJ2-2	TRBV9	CASSVTGGANTGELFF
TRBJ2-3	TRBV18	CASSPRYAGGGADTQYF
TRBJ2-1	TRBV7-2	CASSLSSGGGERGEQFF
TRBJ1-4	TRBV27	CASSSGSGQTNEKLFF
TRBJ2-5	TRBV20-1	CSAGIRETQYF
TRBJ2-7	TRBV5-1	CASSLDLNRRTAAYEQYF
TRBJ1-2	TRBV5-1	CASSGGTGPRDGYTF
TRBJ2-5	TRBV9	CASSVMGGKETQYF
TRBJ2-2	TRBV7-2	CASSLAGGVQLFF
TRBJ1-1	TRBV27	CASSPIVRGLTEAFF
TRBJ2-7	TRBV7-2	CASSPRGGEQYF
TRBJ1-4	TRBV7-9	CASSSTTASTDEKLFF
TRBJ1-1	TRBV6-5	CASSYTRDSEAFF
TRBJ1-6	TRBV7-9	CASSPGGSYNSPLHF
TRBJ2-2	TRBV7-2	CASSPPGSGGLNTGELFF
TRBJ2-1	TRBV5-5	CASSWGGQGAGDEQFF
TRBJ1-5	TRBV4-2	CASSIEQGSYQPQHF
TRBJ2-5	TRBV7-7	CASGTSGGENQETQYF
TRBJ1-6	TRBV18	CASSSPLGGSSYNSPLHF
TRBJ1-3	TRBV5-1	CASSSVYGNLNTIYF
TRBJ1-6	TRBV6-5	CASRSQGGNSPLHF
TRBJ1-1	TRBV16	CASSQNRGRGTEAFF
TRBJ1-5	TRBV5-6	CASSRGRVSNQPQHF
TRBJ2-7	TRBV9	CASSVDGWGYEQYF
TRBJ1-2	TRBV6-5	CASSKWGDGYGYTF
TRBJ1-2	TRBV18	CASSQGQGGGYTF
TRBJ1-1	TRBV20-1	CSARYGEAFF
TRBJ1-6	TRBV4-3	CASSQDIWTDNSPLHF
TRBJ2-7	TRBV5-1	CASRGGQSFSYEQYF
TRBJ1-2	TRBV7-9	CASSLGDSRNGYTF
TRBJ2-6	TRBV4-1	CASSRTGEGANVLTF
TRBJ2-5	TRBV21-1	CASSNGGVIINQETQYF
TRBJ2-4	TRBV4-3	CASSHWGQGKNIQYF
TRBJ1-2	TRBV29-1	CSVSRDRVGGYTF
TRBJ1-2	TRBV6-5	CASRVDRATGYTF
TRBJ2-3	TRBV7-2	CASRPAGGIDTQYF
TRBJ1-2	TRBV7-8	CASSLGIGGREGYTF
TRBJ2-1	TRBV4-3	CASSHQTSGAYNEQFF
TRBJ2-4	TRBV6-5	CASSRSGTGVERYF
TRBJ1-6	TRBV10-3	CAITSGRDGSPLHF
TRBJ2-7	TRBV7-9	CASSLARDEQYF
TRBJ2-3	TRBV4-3	CASSQDPAARNTQYF
TRBJ2-1	TRBV19	CASSLRGRDNEQFF
TRBJ2-3	TRBV7-9	CASSLAMGGTPGNTQYF
TRBJ2-5	TRBV5-1	CASSWTVEETQYF
TRBJ1-2	TRBV5-4	CASSLGGSGLKYNYGYTF
TRBJ1-4	TRBV6-6	CASSYFLQGTNEKLFF
TRBJ1-1	TRBV19	CASSIRGLMSFF
TRBJ1-1	TRBV11-2	CASSSTGENTEAFF
TRBJ2-1	TRBV4-2	CASSQDRRQAEQFF
TRBJ2-3	TRBV18	CASSPNRRADTQYF
TRBJ1-6	TRBV5-1	CASSPEAGQGASPLHF